This paragraph reports one T cell receptor beta chain. Antigen specificity is unknown. Treatment meaning: oral pan-JAK inhibitor, 5-10 mg twice daily. In alopecia areata patients, both lesional scalp punch biopsies and peripheral blood were collected. This entry belongs to a study of CD8+ T cells in alopecia areata. Across the study: Each day, treated patients took oral tofacitinib twice, at 5 to 10 mg per dose.

V trimming: 7 bases; J trimming: 1 base; junction bases outside the gene matches: 12. Germline CDR1 reads LNHDA; CDR2 reads SQIVND (reference sequence). The CDR3 is 18 amino acids. Study-wide results and limits: Scalp data also include sequences from resident alphabeta T cells of normal skin.

Reverse transcribed after extraction, RNA yielded cDNA as the sequencing template. TCRdb keeps only in-frame clones here, not all; method: immunoSEQ multiplex PCR. Of about 140,000 clones in the sample, roughly 86% are singletons; the top ten hold under 15%. The V gene is TRBV19, the J gene TRBJ2-6; 8 bases fit TRBD1. The receptor was derived from a human donor with alopecia areata. Sequenced material: CD8+ T cells sorted from blood, taken at week 4, from a patient treated with tofacitinib. In DNA, the CDR3 is TGTGCCAGTATCTACTTCCGGGACAGGACATCTGGGGCCAACGTCCTGACTTTC. It encodes CASIYFRDRTSGANVLTF.